One sample yielded the 3 T cell receptor beta chains listed below, sequenced in a study of T cells after yellow fever vaccination. TCRdb itself ran the 5' RACE reads through MiXCR, one entry per CDR3 protein. The top ten clones hold 2.5% to 3.5% of a sample with 300,000 to 400,000 distinct CDR3 sequences, roughly an eighth of them seen once. The material sequenced was CD4+ T cells sorted from PBMCs, taken 15 days after the yellow fever booster vaccination. These receptors were taken from a young man who received the YFV17D yellow fever vaccine.

This clonotype was counted a single time. The chain employs TRBV28 and TRBJ2-7; 7 nucleotides agree with TRBD2. The V and J ends lost 5 bases and 7 bases, in that order; junction bases with no gene match: 11. Germline values: CDR1 MDHEN, CDR2 SYDVKM. The CDR3 is made up of 14 amino acids. Here the CDR3 reads CASSDPGTTGEQYV. The CDR3 bases are TGTGCCAGCAGTGACCCCGGGACTACGGGGGAGCAGTACGTC.

Here the CDR3 reads CASSPMTGGLYGYTF. The CDR3 nucleotides read TGTGCCAGCAGCCCCATGACAGGGGGCCTCTATGGCTACACCTTC. The gene calls are TRBV11-2 and TRBJ1-2; 10 nucleotides agree with TRBD1. The CDR3 runs to 15 residues. Germline CDR1 and CDR2: SGHAT and FQNNGV. V was pared by 5 bases and J by 4 bases, with 7 bases of the junction left unmatched.

In this sample, this clonotype turned up many times. The chain has TRBV9 and TRBJ2-3, with D hard to call. The CDR3 runs 12 residues. Germline assignment: CDR1 SGDLS and CDR2 YYNGEE. Trimming left V 2 bases short and J 6 bases short, with 7 bases between. The CDR3 here is CASSVSSDTQYF. Here the CDR3 DNA reads TGTGCCAGCAGCGTCTCAAGTGATACGCAGTATTTT.